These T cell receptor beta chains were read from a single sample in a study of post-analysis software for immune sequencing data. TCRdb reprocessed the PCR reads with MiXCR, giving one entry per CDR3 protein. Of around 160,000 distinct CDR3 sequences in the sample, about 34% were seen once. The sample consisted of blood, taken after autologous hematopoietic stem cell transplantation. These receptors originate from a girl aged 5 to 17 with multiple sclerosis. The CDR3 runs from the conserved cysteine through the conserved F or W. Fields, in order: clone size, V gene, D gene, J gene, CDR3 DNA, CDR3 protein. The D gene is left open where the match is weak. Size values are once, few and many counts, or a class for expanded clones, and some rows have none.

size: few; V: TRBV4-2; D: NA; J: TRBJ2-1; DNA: TGTGCCAGCAGCCAAGATGAAGGGAGTCGGTCCTACAATGAGCAGTTCTTC; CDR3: CASSQDEGSRSYNEQFF
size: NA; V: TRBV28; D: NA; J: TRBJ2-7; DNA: TGTGCCAGCAGTCCCCGGACAGTCACCTACGAGCAGTACTTC; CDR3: CASSPRTVTYEQYF
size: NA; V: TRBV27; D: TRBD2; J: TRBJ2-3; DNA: TGTGCCAGCAGCCCCGCGGGGGGTGGCACAGATACGCAGTATTTT; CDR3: CASSPAGGGTDTQYF
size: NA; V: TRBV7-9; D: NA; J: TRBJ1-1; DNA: TGTGCCAGCAGCCCCCCACAGCCGAACACTGAAGCTTTCTTT; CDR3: CASSPPQPNTEAFF
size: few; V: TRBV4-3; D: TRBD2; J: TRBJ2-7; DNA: TGCGCCAGCAGCCGATACCGGGAGGCTTCGGGGGAGCAGTACTTC; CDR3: CASSRYREASGEQYF
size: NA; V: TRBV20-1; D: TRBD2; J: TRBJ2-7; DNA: TGCAGTGCTGGCGCGGGAGGGACGCTGGACGAGCAGTACTTC; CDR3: CSAGAGGTLDEQYF
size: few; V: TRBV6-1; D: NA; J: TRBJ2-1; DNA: TGTGCCAGCACCCTACCCCGGACTTTCGACAATGAGCAGTTCTTC; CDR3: CASTLPRTFDNEQFF
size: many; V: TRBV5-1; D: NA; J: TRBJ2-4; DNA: TGCGCCAGCTCCGATTGGGTAGTGGGAGCCAAAAACATTCAGTACTTC; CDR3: CASSDWVVGAKNIQYF
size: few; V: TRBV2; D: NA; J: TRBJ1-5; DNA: TGTGCCAGCAGTGGGACCAATCAGCCCCAGCATTTT; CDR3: CASSGTNQPQHF
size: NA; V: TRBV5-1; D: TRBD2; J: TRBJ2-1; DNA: TGCGCCAGCAGCCCGGAACCCCCAATCGGGGGGGCGGACAATGAGCAGTTCTTC; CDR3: CASSPEPPIGGADNEQFF
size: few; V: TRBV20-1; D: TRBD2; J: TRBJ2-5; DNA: TGCAGTGCTAGCTCCGGGGGGGGCGAGACCCAGTACTTC; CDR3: CSASSGGGETQYF
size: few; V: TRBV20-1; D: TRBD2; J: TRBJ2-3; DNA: TGCAGTGCTAGAGATCATGGGCTAGCGGGAGCTGGAGATACGCAGTATTTT; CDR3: CSARDHGLAGAGDTQYF
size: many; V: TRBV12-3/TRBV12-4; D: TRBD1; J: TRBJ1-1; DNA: TGTGCCAGCAGTTTTAACAGGGGGACTGAAGCTTTCTTT; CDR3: CASSFNRGTEAFF
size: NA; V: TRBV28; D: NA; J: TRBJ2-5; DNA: TGTGCCAGCAGTTTGGGGTTCAGGGAGACCCAGTACTTC; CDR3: CASSLGFRETQYF
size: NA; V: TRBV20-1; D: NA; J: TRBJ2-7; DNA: TGCAGTGCTAGAGTAGGCGAGCCTTACGAGCAGTACTTC; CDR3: CSARVGEPYEQYF
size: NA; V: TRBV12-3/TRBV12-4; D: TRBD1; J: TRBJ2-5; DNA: TGTGCCAGCAGACTCGACAGGGGCCCCCAAGAGACCCAGTACTTC; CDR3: CASRLDRGPQETQYF
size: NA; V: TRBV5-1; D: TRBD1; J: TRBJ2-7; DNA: TGCGCCAGCAGCGCCTCGACAGGGACCCGGTACGAGCAGTACTTC; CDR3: CASSASTGTRYEQYF
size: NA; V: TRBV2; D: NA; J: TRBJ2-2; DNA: TGTGCCAGCAGCCATCCGAGGGGGAGGCCGACCGGGGAGCTGTTTTTT; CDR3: CASSHPRGRPTGELFF
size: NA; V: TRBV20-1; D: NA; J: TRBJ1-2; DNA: TGCAGTGCTAGAGGAGGGGGAAGAAACTATGGCTACACCTTC; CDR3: CSARGGGRNYGYTF
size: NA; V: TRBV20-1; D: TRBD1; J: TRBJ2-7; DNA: TGCAGTGCTCGGCCGACAGGGGACTTCTACGAGCAGTACTTC; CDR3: CSARPTGDFYEQYF
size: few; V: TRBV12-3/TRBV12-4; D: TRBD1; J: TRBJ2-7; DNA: TGTGCCAGCAAGACAGGGGGCAGTAGGGAGCAGTACTTC; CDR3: CASKTGGSREQYF
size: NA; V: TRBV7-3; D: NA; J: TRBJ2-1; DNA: TGTGCCAGCAGCTTTCGGGGTAACGATGAGCAGTTCTTC; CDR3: CASSFRGNDEQFF
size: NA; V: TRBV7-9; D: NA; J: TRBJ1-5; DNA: TGTGCCAGCAGCTTACCAGGGGGCAATCAGCCCCAGCATTTT; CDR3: CASSLPGGNQPQHF
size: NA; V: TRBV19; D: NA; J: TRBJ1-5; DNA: TGTGCCAGTAGTAGGAGTCACGTCGAAAATCAGCCCCAGCATTTT; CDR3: CASSRSHVENQPQHF
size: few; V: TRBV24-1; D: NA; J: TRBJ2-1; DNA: TGTGCCACCAGTGATTTCCCGGACCAAGGGGAGCAGTTCTTC; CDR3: CATSDFPDQGEQFF
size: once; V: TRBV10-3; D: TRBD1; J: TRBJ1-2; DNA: TGTGCCATCAGGAGGGACAGCGGCTACACCTTC; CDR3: CAIRRDSGYTF
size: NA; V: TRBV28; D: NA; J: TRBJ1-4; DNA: TGTGCCAGCAGACCAGGGGTCGGACATGAAAAACTGTTTTTT; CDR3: CASRPGVGHEKLFF
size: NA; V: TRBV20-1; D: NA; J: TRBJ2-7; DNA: TGCAGTGCTAGTCCCTCAAGGGCTCGGGGCGAGCAGTACTTC; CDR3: CSASPSRARGEQYF
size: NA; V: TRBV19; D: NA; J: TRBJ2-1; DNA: TGCGCCAGTAGTATAGGGGGCGGTACAGGGGGGGTTTACAATGAGCAGTTCTTC; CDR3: CASSIGGGTGGVYNEQFF
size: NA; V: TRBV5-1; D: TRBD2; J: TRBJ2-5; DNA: TGCGCCAGCGTAACCGGGACTAGCGGGACCCAAGAGACCCAGTACTTC; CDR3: CASVTGTSGTQETQYF
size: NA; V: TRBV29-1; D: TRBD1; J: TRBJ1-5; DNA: TGCAGCGTTGTGCCTACAGGGGCCCCCAATCAGCCCCAGCATTTT; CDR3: CSVVPTGAPNQPQHF
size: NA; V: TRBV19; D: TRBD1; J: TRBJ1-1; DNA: TGTGCCAGCAAGGCAGGGGGGCATATGAACACTGAAGCTTTCTTT; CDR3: CASKAGGHMNTEAFF
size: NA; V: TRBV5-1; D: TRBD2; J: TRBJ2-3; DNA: TGCGCCAGCAGCCCCAGCGGGACCAGCACAGATACGCAGTATTTT; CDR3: CASSPSGTSTDTQYF
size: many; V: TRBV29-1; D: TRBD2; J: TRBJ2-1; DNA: TGCAGCGTTGAGTGGCGGGAGGGCCGGGACAATGAGCAGTTCTTC; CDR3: CSVEWREGRDNEQFF